Described below is a single T cell receptor beta chain sequence and its context. In the authors' workflow: Amplification from reference gene primers served as the basis for estimated nucleated cell counts. Sequencing used immunoSEQ multiplex PCR; TCRdb keeps in-frame clones, though not all of them. The V and J calls and clone size were taken over from that table, and D and trimming were inferred from the DNA. The sample contains some 200,000 clones, 75% to 85% of which appear only once. These data originate in a study of blood T cell repertoires in COVID-19. About the research overall: From the United States, Italy and Spain came samples of acute and convalescent COVID-19.

The ends lost 5 bases at V and 4 bases at J; junction bases unmatched: 3. Germline V CDR1 and CDR2: SNHLY, FYNNEI. The CDR3 length is 14 residues. Patients at the Seattle site were enrolled during active infection and followed longitudinally. Sequenced sample: peripheral blood. The source of this sequence is a woman older than 75 with COVID-19, enrolled during active disease. The V and J genes are TRBV2 and TRBJ2-7; TRBD2 agrees at 12 bases. The CDR3 reads CASSLAGGGYEQYF. DNA of the CDR3: TGTGCCAGCAGTCTAGCGGGAGGGGGGTACGAGCAGTACTTC.